What follows describes a single T cell receptor (beta chain). Its cognate antigen is unknown. The CDR3 has 12 residues. Looked up from germline, CDR1 is LGHDT and CDR2 is YNNKEL (reference sequence). V lost 3 bases to trimming and J lost 5 bases, with 8 bases between them. It was with a sample-barcoded 5' primer and a J-beta primer mix that a second PCR of about 6 to 12 cycles was run. MiXCR, applied by TCRdb to the 5' RACE reads, yields one record per CDR3 protein. This table holds under 2,000,000 distinct CDR3 sequences, about 49% found once. The data were obtained in a study of blood T cells in healthy people across ages. Study-level points and caveats: Samples with more naive T cells showed higher observed beta diversity.

The specimen was blood. The V call is TRBV3-1, the J call TRBJ2-7; D gene uncertain. This sequence was found in a woman in her thirties or forties in good health. The CDR3 coding sequence is TGTGCCAGCAGCCACAGGCCGAACGAGCAGTACTTC. Its translation is CASSHRPNEQYF.